This TCR beta chain was profiled in a study of blood T cell repertoires in COVID-19 (dated by TCRdb to 2020 to 2022). For the wider study: Collaborator samples came from the United States, Italy and Spain and covered acute and convalescent phases of COVID-19. The material from the prospective study consisted of cDNA or gDNA derived from T cells, B-cell-depleted T cells, or PBMCs. Subjects who had been exposed to COVID-19, were actively infected with it, or had recovered from it provided the deeply sampled blood TCRbeta repertoires that made up the dataset. The repertoires were released in a freely available public database intended as a resource for research on the immune response to SARS-CoV-2. The samples were drawn from the first 160 participants of the ongoing ImmuneRACE study and from 950 to 1,500 subjects provided by 6 global collaborators. The sample metadata nearly always contained a de-identified subject ID, COVID-19 status, age in years and sex. Where HLA class I and class II types were available, the types were taken from metadata supplied by the sample provider, not from assay-based typing. What the authors observed across the whole study: How much clinical and demographic metadata was included differed by source and by participant, and the metadata was provided uncurated.

The CDR3, from cysteine to phenylalanine, totals 15 residues. Only CDR3 DNA is held: 45 bases, read in frame from base 1. CDR1 and CDR2 were assigned from the germline V gene as ENHRY and SYGVKD. V trim: 6 bases; J trim: 2 bases; unmatched bases: 4. The immunoSEQ Assay, a bias-controlled multiplex PCR, was used to amplify TCRbeta CDR3 regions from genomic DNA. As for the authors' bioinformatics: Nucleated cell counts per sample were estimated from amplification of reference gene primers within the assay. Sequence reads were collapsed and filtered to measure the absolute abundance of every unique TCRbeta CDR3 rearrangement. Productive Simpson clonality was computed per sample as the square root of Simpson's diversity index over productive rearrangements. TCRdb re-hosts the immuneACCESS table, in-frame sequences only. Its copies lack some clones; in the studies checked, an unresolved V gene accounts for under half of them, and the cause for the rest is not known. The DNA gave D and trimming, while V, J and clone size come from that table. The sample contains about 190,000 clones, roughly 78% of them found a single time. The ten largest clonotypes hold approximately 2.9% of the sample.

Worth noting for this clone: The antigen it recognizes is unknown. Base quality data are lacking; no much larger clone is found one base away.

Each collaborating institution followed its own protocols to collect whole blood in K2EDTA tubes. For TCRbeta analysis, collaborators shipped samples in one of three forms: frozen whole blood, isolated PBMCs, or DNA extracted from either of those sample types. The chain employs TRBV10-3 and TRBJ1-5, and TRBD1 aligns with 10 junction nucleotides. The sequence was obtained from an elderly woman with active or convalescent COVID-19. Sample: peripheral blood. The CDR3 loop reads CAISTGTGGNQPQHF. In nucleotides, the sequence is TGTGCCATCAGCACCGGGACAGGGGGCAATCAGCCCCAGCATTTT.